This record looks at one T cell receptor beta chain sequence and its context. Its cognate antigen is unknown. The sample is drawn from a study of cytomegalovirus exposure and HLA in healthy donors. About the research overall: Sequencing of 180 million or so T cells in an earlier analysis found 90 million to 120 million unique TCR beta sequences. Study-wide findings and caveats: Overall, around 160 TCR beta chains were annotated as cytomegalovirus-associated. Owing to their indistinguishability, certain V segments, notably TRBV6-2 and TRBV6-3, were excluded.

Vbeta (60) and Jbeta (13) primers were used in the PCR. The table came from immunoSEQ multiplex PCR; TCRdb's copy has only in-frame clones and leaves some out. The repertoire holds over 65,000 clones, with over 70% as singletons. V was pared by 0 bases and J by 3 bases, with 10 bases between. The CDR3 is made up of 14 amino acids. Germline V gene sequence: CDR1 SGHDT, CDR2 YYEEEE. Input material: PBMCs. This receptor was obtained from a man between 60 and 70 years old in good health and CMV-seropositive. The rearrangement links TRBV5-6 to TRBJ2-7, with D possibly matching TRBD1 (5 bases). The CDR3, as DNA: TGTGCCAGCAGCTTGGCCTCCCAGGGCTACGAGCAGTACTTC. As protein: CASSLASQGYEQYF. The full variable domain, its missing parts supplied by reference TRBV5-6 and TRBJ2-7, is DAGVTQSPTHLIKTRGQQVTLRCSPKSGHDTVSWYQQALGQGPQFIFQYYEEEERQRGNFPDRFSGHQFPNYSSELNVNALLLGDSALYLCASSLASQGYEQYFGPGTRLTVT.